This entry features one T cell receptor beta chain sequence. The data are from a study of shared clonotypes between healthy human individuals. Trimming left V 2 bases short and J 0 bases short, with 8 bases between. The germline V gene has CDR1 MDHEN and CDR2 SYDVKM. This CDR3 is 14 amino acids long. Naive CD8 cells lacked CD45RO and underwent positive selection for CCR7, leaving out terminally differentiated effector memory CD45RA+ cells. Replicate sorted-subset PCRs were loaded with about 0.2 ug DNA, 30,000 to 35,000 T cell genomes. Sequencing used immunoSEQ multiplex PCR; TCRdb keeps in-frame clones, though not all of them. The data hold hundreds of thousands of clones, with around 95% observed a single time.

This chain uses TRBV28 with TRBJ2-7; D is perhaps TRBD2 (6 bases). The sample comprised naive CD8+ T cells sorted from blood. The clonotype comes from a woman in her twenties or thirties in good health. The DNA for the CDR3 is TGTGCCAGCAGTTTAGTGGACTACTCCTACGAGCAGTACTTC. Its translation: CASSLVDYSYEQYF.